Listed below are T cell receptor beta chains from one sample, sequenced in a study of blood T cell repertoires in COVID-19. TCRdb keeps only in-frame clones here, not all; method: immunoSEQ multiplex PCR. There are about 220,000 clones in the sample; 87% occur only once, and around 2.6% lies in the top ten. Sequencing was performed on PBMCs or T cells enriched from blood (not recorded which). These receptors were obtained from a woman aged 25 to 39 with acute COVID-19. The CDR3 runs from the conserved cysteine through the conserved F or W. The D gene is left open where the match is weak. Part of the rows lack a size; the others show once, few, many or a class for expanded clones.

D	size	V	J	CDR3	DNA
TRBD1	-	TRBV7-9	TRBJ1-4	CASSRGQGEGEKLFF	TGTGCCAGCAGCAGAGGACAGGGCGAAGGCGAAAAACTGTTTTTT
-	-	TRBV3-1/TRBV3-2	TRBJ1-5	CASSQDWRNNQPQHF	TGTGCCAGCAGCCAAGATTGGAGGAATAATCAGCCCCAGCATTTT
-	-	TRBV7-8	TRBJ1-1	CASSLLSLNTEAFF	TGTGCCAGCAGCTTGTTGAGCCTTAACACTGAAGCTTTCTTT
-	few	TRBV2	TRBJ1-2	CASSPGTYYGYTF	TGTGCCAGCAGCCCCGGGACTTACTATGGCTACACCTTC
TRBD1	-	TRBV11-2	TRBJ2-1	CASSWTGVYNEQFF	TGTGCCAGCAGCTGGACAGGGGTGTACAATGAGCAGTTCTTC
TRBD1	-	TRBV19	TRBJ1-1	CASSILFDRGNTEAFF	TGTGCCAGTAGTATCCTCTTCGACAGGGGGAACACTGAAGCTTTCTTT
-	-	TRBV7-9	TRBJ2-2	CASSSQRGGELFF	TGTGCCAGCAGCTCACAACGGGGCGGGGAGCTGTTTTTT
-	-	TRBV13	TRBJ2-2	CASSLSSTGELFF	TGTGCCAGCAGCTTAAGTAGCACCGGGGAGCTGTTTTTT
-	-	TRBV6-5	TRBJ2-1	CASSYLGASYNEQFF	TGTGCCAGCAGTTACTTGGGGGCATCCTACAATGAGCAGTTCTTC
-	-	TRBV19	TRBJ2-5	CASGTMGRETQYF	TGTGCCAGCGGGACAATGGGGAGAGAGACCCAGTACTTC
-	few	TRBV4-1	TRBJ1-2	CASSQWWLLYGYTF	TGCGCCAGCAGCCAATGGTGGCTCCTCTATGGCTACACCTTC
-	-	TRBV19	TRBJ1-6	CASSISGGYNSPLHF	TGTGCCAGTAGTATATCAGGTGGTTATAATTCACCCCTCCACTTT
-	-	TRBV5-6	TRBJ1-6	CASSGAGLTYNSPLHF	TGTGCCAGCAGCGGTGCAGGGTTGACCTATAATTCACCCCTCCACTTT
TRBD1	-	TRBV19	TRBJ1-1	CASKDRESVMNTEAFF	TGTGCCAGTAAGGACAGGGAAAGTGTCATGAACACTGAAGCTTTCTTT
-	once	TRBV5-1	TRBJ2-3	CASSLDLPSTDTQYF	TGCGCCAGCAGCTTGGATCTTCCTAGCACAGATACGCAGTATTTT
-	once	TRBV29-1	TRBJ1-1	CSVAWEWGGAFF	TGCAGCGTTGCCTGGGAGTGGGGGGGAGCTTTCTTT
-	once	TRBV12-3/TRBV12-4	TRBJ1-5	CASSRVENQPQHF	TGTGCCAGCAGCAGGGTAGAGAATCAGCCCCAGCATTTT
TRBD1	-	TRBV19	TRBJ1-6	CASSFGTGARTPLHF	TGTGCCAGTAGCTTCGGGACAGGGGCTAGGACACCCCTCCACTTT
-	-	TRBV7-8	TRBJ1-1	CASSPKQGGLAEAFF	TGTGCCAGCAGCCCGAAACAGGGAGGGTTGGCTGAAGCTTTCTTT
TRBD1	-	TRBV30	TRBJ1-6	CAWRPRPGQGSSPLHF	TGTGCCTGGAGACCCCGACCGGGACAGGGTAGTTCACCCCTCCACTTT
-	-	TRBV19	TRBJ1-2	CASRSAGIYGYTF	TGTGCCAGTAGATCGGCAGGGATTTATGGCTACACCTTC
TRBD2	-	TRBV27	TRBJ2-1	CASSLTLAVINEQFF	TGTGCCAGCAGTTTAACCCTAGCGGTGATCAATGAGCAGTTCTTC
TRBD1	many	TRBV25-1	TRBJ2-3	CASTSGTGDADTQYF	TGTGCCAGCACCTCCGGGACAGGGGACGCAGATACGCAGTATTTT
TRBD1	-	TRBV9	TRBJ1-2	CASSLSGQGRGGYTF	TGTGCCAGCAGCCTCAGCGGACAGGGAAGGGGTGGCTACACCTTC